A selection of T cell receptor beta chains follows, all from one sample in a study of regulatory T cells in long-lasting Graves disease. Each CDR3 protein gets one entry after TCRdb re-called the multiplex PCR reads with MiXCR. The table lists 560,000 or so distinct CDR3 sequences, about 16% of them singletons, with 9.5% to 15% in the top ten. The same data also went into a second study, on T cells in Graves' hyperthyroidism and ophthalmopathy.

This material consisted of peripheral blood mononuclear cells (PBMCs), taken at new diagnosis, from a patient treated with antithyroid drugs. Receptor source: a man aged 18 to 29 with Graves disease. Each CDR3 is given with its conserved first and last residue. The D gene is left open where the match is weak. Clone size, where shown, is once, few, many, or a class for clones that have expanded.

>TRBV7-3|15|.|TRBJ1-3|.
CASSSGSHAGNTIYF
TGTGCCAGCAGCTCAGGGTCTCACGCCGGAAACACCATATATTTT
>TRBV15|15|.|TRBJ1-1|.
CATSTRDMGFGEAFF
TGTGCCACCAGCACTCGGGACATGGGTTTCGGAGAAGCTTTCTTT
>TRBV28|12|many|TRBJ2-7|TRBD1
CASTHRGYEQYF
TGTGCCAGCACCCACAGGGGCTACGAGCAGTACTTC
>TRBV28|14|few|TRBJ1-2|.
CASHNRGRALGYTF
TGTGCCAGCCATAATAGGGGCAGGGCCCTTGGCTACACCTTC
>TRBV15|17|.|TRBJ1-1|TRBD1
CATSPGPTGGYDTEAFF
TGTGCCACCAGCCCAGGCCCAACAGGGGGGTATGACACTGAAGCTTTCTTT
>TRBV6-2/TRBV6-3|16|many|TRBJ2-3|.
CASSARDKRSTDTQYF
TGTGCCAGCAGCGCCCGGGACAAGAGATCCACAGATACGCAGTATTTT
>TRBV20-1|17|few|TRBJ2-1|.
CSARDSRGPVSYNEQFF
TGCAGTGCTAGAGACTCTAGAGGGCCCGTCTCCTACAATGAGCAGTTCTTC
>TRBV7-2|16|.|TRBJ2-5|.
CASSLGPSSLQETQYF
TGTGCCAGCAGCTTAGGGCCTAGCAGTCTACAAGAGACCCAGTACTTC
>TRBV5-1|13|few|TRBJ1-2|.
CASSVAPGAGYTF
TGCGCCAGCAGTGTGGCCCCAGGGGCCGGCTACACCTTC
>TRBV2|12|.|TRBJ2-7|.
CASSWGPGEQYF
TGTGCCAGCAGTTGGGGTCCTGGTGAGCAGTACTTC
>TRBV28|15|many|TRBJ1-2|.
CASSTSLEGLGGYTF
TGTGCCAGCAGTACCTCCCTCGAAGGGCTGGGAGGCTACACCTTC
>TRBV7-9|14|many|TRBJ1-1|.
CASSLGPRDPEAFF
TGTGCCAGCAGCTTGGGACCCCGGGACCCTGAAGCTTTCTTT
>TRBV7-9|13|many|TRBJ1-1|.
CASSLNMDTEAFF
TGTGCCAGCAGCCTTAACATGGACACTGAAGCTTTCTTT
>TRBV7-2|16|.|TRBJ2-3|TRBD2
CASSSGTSDTTDTQYF
TGTGCCAGCAGCTCCGGGACTAGCGACACCACAGATACGCAGTATTTT
>TRBV12-3/TRBV12-4|14|.|TRBJ2-7|.
CASSPSQGGYEQYF
TGTGCCAGCAGCCCCAGCCAGGGGGGCTACGAGCAGTACTTC
>TRBV9|13|.|TRBJ2-3|.
CASSADPTDTQYF
TGTGCCAGCAGCGCGGACCCCACAGATACGCAGTATTTT
>TRBV28|18|many|TRBJ2-5|TRBD2
CASITGTSGSPSQETQYF
TGTGCCAGCATTACCGGGACTAGCGGGTCCCCTAGCCAAGAGACCCAGTACTTC
>TRBV3-1|12|many|TRBJ1-3|.
CASSQDRDTIYF
TGTGCCAGCAGCCAAGATAGAGACACCATATATTTT
>TRBV28|15|many|TRBJ1-1|TRBD1
CASRHGQGKNTEAFF
TGTGCCAGCAGACACGGACAGGGCAAGAACACTGAAGCTTTCTTT
>TRBV3-1|13|many|TRBJ2-7|.
CASSQDRGLQQYF
TGTGCCAGCAGCCAAGATCGCGGGCTCCAGCAGTACTTC
>TRBV5-1|15|.|TRBJ2-3|TRBD2
CASGLLAGNTDTQYF
TGCGCCAGCGGGTTACTAGCGGGCAACACAGATACGCAGTATTTT
>TRBV2|14|few|TRBJ1-5|TRBD1
CASSVETGYQPQHF
TGTGCCAGCAGTGTTGAGACAGGGTATCAGCCCCAGCATTTT
>TRBV12-5|15|many|TRBJ2-1|.
CASVAGPSSYNEQFF
TGTGCTAGTGTGGCAGGGCCCAGCTCCTACAATGAGCAGTTCTTC
>TRBV29-1|13|few|TRBJ2-7|.
CSVTRSGRYEQYF
TGCAGCGTCACTAGATCAGGACGCTACGAGCAGTACTTC
>TRBV6-1|13|few|TRBJ2-7|.
CASSEAPSYEQYF
TGTGCCAGCAGTGAAGCGCCCAGCTACGAGCAGTACTTC
>TRBV27|16|few|TRBJ2-7|TRBD1
CASRQSSGTGSYEQYF
TGTGCCAGCAGACAATCGTCCGGGACAGGGTCCTACGAGCAGTACTTC
>TRBV9|15|few|TRBJ2-1|TRBD1
CASSAGGTGGREQFF
TGTGCCAGCAGCGCTGGAGGGACAGGGGGCCGTGAGCAGTTCTTC
>TRBV4-1|15|.|TRBJ2-7|TRBD2
CASSRSTSGGYEQYF
TGCGCCAGCAGCCGCAGTACTAGCGGTGGCTACGAGCAGTACTTC
>TRBV19|14|.|TRBJ1-5|TRBD1
CASSTTGQKWPQHF
TGTGCCAGTAGCACGACAGGGCAGAAATGGCCCCAGCATTTT
>TRBV10-3|14|.|TRBJ1-2|.
CAISDSSGNYGYTF
TGTGCCATCAGTGATTCTAGCGGGAACTATGGCTACACCTTC